Reported below is one TCR beta chain. The antigen is unknown. The sample comes from a study of cytomegalovirus exposure and HLA in healthy donors. Study-wide findings and caveats: An analysis done earlier found most TCR beta V segments productive about 87% or about 30% of the time. Indistinguishable V segments such as TRBV6-2 and TRBV6-3 were excluded.

CDR3 size: 16 residues. Germline V lookup: CDR1 SGHVS, CDR2 FNYEAQ. V was shortened by 1 base and J by 3 bases, with 16 bases between the two germline ends. 13 Jbeta primers and 60 Vbeta primers were used for the PCR. Method: immunoSEQ multiplex PCR; TCRdb's copy keeps in-frame clones and lacks some. This repertoire shows under 200,000 clones, about 85% found once; its top ten account for approximately 6.7%. The sequence came from a male donor in good health and CMV-seropositive. Input material: PBMCs. This chain joins TRBV7-6 and TRBJ2-7; D is perhaps TRBD2 (6 bases). CDR3 coding DNA: TGTGCCAGCAGCTTAGTGGGCCTTGGGGACTTCTACGAGCAGTACTTC. The encoded protein is CASSLVGLGDFYEQYF. Full variable domain (remainder filled in from reference TRBV7-6 and TRBJ2-7): GAGVSQSPRYKVTKRGQDVALRCDPISGHVSLYWYRQALGQGPEFLTYFNYEAQQDKSGLPNDRFSAERPEGSISTLTIQRTEQRDSAMYRCASSLVGLGDFYEQYFGPGTRLTVT.